Given below is one T cell receptor beta chain in context. Clones were sequenced by immunoSEQ multiplex PCR, and TCRdb holds only the in-frame ones, with some missing. The repertoire has a few hundred thousand clones, over 85% of them found once; the top ten carry 1.9%. The V gene's germline CDR1 is LGHDT and CDR2 YNNKEL (reference sequence). Trimming pared 3 bases from V and 3 bases from J, leaving 9 bases between. This CDR3 comprises 13 residues. The source of the sample is a study of blood T cell repertoires in COVID-19. Those who participated ranged in age from roughly 18 to 89 years and resided in 20 to 25 US areas.

The V call is TRBV3-1 (or the pseudogene TRBV3-2), the J call TRBJ2-7, with a possible D match to TRBD2 (6 bases). Material: PBMCs or T cells enriched from blood (not recorded which). This TCR was sampled from a woman between 55 and 75 years old who had recovered from COVID-19. The CDR3 DNA follows: TGTGCCAGCAGCCAGGCGGGACTCTACGAGCAGTACTTC. This sequence encodes CASSQAGLYEQYF.